This note documents a single T cell receptor (beta chain) sequence. The target antigen is unknown. The data derive from a study of human T cells and chemical hapten exposure. The overall study: Upper-back patches of 0.01% DPC were read at 6 days. Study-wide results and caveats: Donors, who had alopecia, may show an immune response that differs from healthy people's. Sensitization with DPC brought no change to TCRs above 1 in 1000 in frequency.

Germline CDR1 MNHEY, CDR2 SVGEGT. V lost 6 bases to trimming and J lost 1 base; unmatched junction nucleotides: 5. The CDR3 is made up of 14 amino acids. Using its own MiXCR run on the RACE reads, TCRdb lists one record per CDR3 protein. In the table there are around 300,000 distinct CDR3 sequences, 5.5% of which are singletons. The sample's time point: pre-sensitization, week 0. The treatment is: therapeutic diphenylcyclopropenone sensitization with weekly scalp DPC. Every patch test was put on after a blood sample was taken. The chain has TRBV6-2 or TRBV6-3 and TRBJ1-1; 7 bases are a match to TRBD1. The source material was whole blood, sampled in connection with sensitization to the hapten diphenylcyclopropenone (DPC). This TCR derives from a woman in her late teens or twenties with alopecia areata. Some clones in this sample may be carry-over from other donors' samples. The CDR3 nucleotides are TGTGCCAGCAGCCACCGACAGGGGAACACTGAAGCTTTCTTT. It translates to CASSHRQGNTEAFF.